The next 25 T cell receptor beta chains were all read from a single sample in a study of monozygotic twins with inflammatory bowel disease. TCRdb reanalyzed the 5' RACE reads, giving one entry per CDR3 protein sequence and no DNA. Its clone listing holds 110,000 or so distinct CDR3 sequences. What was sequenced was blood. These receptors were obtained from a human donor with ulcerative colitis or Crohn's disease, or a healthy co-twin of an affected twin (not recorded which).

The chain couples TRBV20-1 to TRBJ1-2; TCRdb reports TRBD1, a call that lacks DNA to check it against. The CDR3 totals 14 residues. Looked up from germline, CDR1 is DFQATT and CDR2 is SNEGSKA (reference sequence). Here the CDR3 reads CSARGGAWANGYTF.

The CDR3 spells CASGTTSSGEQYF. The gene calls are TRBV2 and TRBJ2-7. Germline V gene lookup returns CDR1 SNHLY and CDR2 FYNNEI. The CDR3 is 13 amino acids.

The gene calls are TRBV6-5 and TRBJ1-1. The CDR3 sequence is 16 residues long. Germline CDR1 is MNHEY and CDR2 is SVGAGI. This CDR3 reads CASSYSKASMNTEAFF.

The chain employs TRBV5-1 and TRBJ2-1; no DNA is available, so the TRBD1 call from TCRdb remains unchecked. The CDR3 is 16 residues long. Germline V gives CDR1 SGHRS, CDR2 YFSETQ. The CDR3 sequence: CASSLEPGAGQNEQFF.

J is TRBJ1-2 and V is TRBV20-1; the D gene TCRdb calls, TRBD1, cannot be checked with no DNA. The CDR3 length is 15 residues. CDR1 and CDR2 from the germline V gene are DFQATT and SNEGSKA (reference sequence). CDR3 residues: CSAIALDRAVYGYTF.

The chain employs TRBV7-9 and TRBJ2-1; TCRdb calls TRBD2, which cannot be checked without DNA. From germline, CDR1 is SEHNR and CDR2 FQNEAQ (reference sequence). This CDR3 comprises 17 residues. CDR3 sequence reads: CASSSSFAGNTYNEQFF. Full variable domain (missing parts from reference TRBV7-9 and TRBJ2-1): DTGVSQNPRHKITKRGQNVTFRCDPISEHNRLYWYRQTLGQGPEFLTYFQNEAQLEKSRLLSDRFSAERPKGSFSTLEIQRTEQGDSAMYLCASSSSFAGNTYNEQFFGPGTRLTVL.

This sequence joins TRBV4-3 and TRBJ2-1; as DNA is missing, the TRBD1 call by TCRdb cannot be tested. Germline lookup yields CDR1 LGHNA and CDR2 YSLEER. This CDR3 contains 16 residues. Here the CDR3 reads CASSQDETGGHNEQFF.

The chain combines TRBV5-6 with TRBJ1-5; without DNA, the TCRdb call of TRBD1 cannot be checked. Germline V gene lookup returns CDR1 SGHDT and CDR2 YYEEEE. The CDR3 extends over 14 amino acids. The chain's CDR3 is CASSLGPGEQPQHF.

V usage is TRBV7-9 and J usage is TRBJ2-5; the D call of TRBD1 rests on TCRdb alone, since no DNA is present to check it. The CDR3 consists of 14 residues. CDR1 and CDR2 (germline): SEHNR, FQNEAQ (reference sequence). The CDR3 sequence is CASSLDAPRGTQYF.

The chain carries TRBV5-1 and TRBJ2-5; checking the TCRdb D call of TRBD2 is not possible without DNA. The V gene's germline CDR1 is SGHRS and CDR2 YFSETQ. This CDR3 has 17 residues. This CDR3 reads CASSLGIAGLYQETQYF.

The rearrangement links TRBV20-1 to TRBJ2-5. Germline CDR1 reads DFQATT; CDR2 reads SNEGSKA (reference sequence). The CDR3 consists of 13 residues. CDR3 in amino acids: CSAEERDQETQYF.

The chain has TRBV5-1 and TRBJ1-1; the TCRdb call, TRBD1, lacks DNA for checking. CDR1 and CDR2 (germline): SGHRS, YFSETQ. The CDR3 covers 15 residues. The CDR3 loop reads CASSLESRGRTEDFF.

The J gene is TRBJ1-4, the V gene TRBV7-8. The germline V gene has CDR1 SGHVS and CDR2 FQNEAQ. This CDR3 has 13 amino acids. CDR3 sequence reads: CASSLMRNEKLFF.

The gene calls are TRBV5-1 and TRBJ1-1. This CDR3 region has 15 residues. CDR1 SGHRS and CDR2 YFSETQ come from the germline V gene. CDR3 region: CASSLDSIRVTEAFF.

This chain links TRBV28 with TRBJ2-7; TCRdb lists TRBD1, though no DNA is available to test this call. The CDR3 consists of 13 residues. Germline V gene data show CDR1 as MDHEN and CDR2 as SYDVKM. The CDR3 loop is CATSGTVTYEQYF.

This chain connects TRBV7-3 to TRBJ2-2; the D gene TCRdb calls, TRBD1, cannot be checked with no DNA. CDR1 and CDR2 from the germline V gene are SGHTA and FQGTGA. This CDR3 is 16 amino acids long. The CDR3 protein is CASSRGPLTNTGELFF.

V usage is TRBV7-9 and J usage is TRBJ2-6. The V gene's germline CDR1 is SEHNR and CDR2 FQNEAQ (reference sequence). The CDR3 sequence is 14 residues long. CDR3 sequence: CASSFISGANVLTF.

This chain joins TRBV25-1 and TRBJ1-6. CDR3 length: 12 amino acids. CDR1 is MGHDK, CDR2 SYGVNS, per germline. The CDR3 sequence: CASSGLNSPLHF. Supplemented by reference TRBV25-1 and TRBJ1-6, the full variable domain reads EADIYQTPRYLVIGTGKKITLECSQTMGHDKMYWYQQDPGMELHLIHYSYGVNSTEKGDLSSESTVSRIRTEHFPLTLESARPSHTSQYLCASSGLNSPLHFGNGTRLTVT.

This chain joins TRBV2 and TRBJ1-4; TCRdb's assignment of TRBD1 cannot be checked, as there is no DNA. This CDR3 contains 14 residues. The germline CDR1 and CDR2 sequences are SNHLY and FYNNEI. The CDR3 sequence is CASSPGQGNEKLFF.

The genes are TRBV20-1 and TRBJ2-1; TCRdb reports TRBD2, a call that lacks DNA to check it against. This CDR3 region has 15 residues. In germline, CDR1 is DFQATT, CDR2 SNEGSKA (reference sequence). The CDR3 loop reads CSATNPTSGSDEQFF.

V usage is TRBV13 and J usage is TRBJ2-7; absent DNA, TCRdb's TRBD1 call cannot be checked. Per the germline V gene, CDR1 is PRHDT and CDR2 is FYEKMQ (reference sequence). CDR3 length equals 13 residues. The CDR3 reads CALKGRWAYEQYF.

The chain recombines TRBV7-9 with TRBJ2-1; checking the TCRdb D call of TRBD1 is not possible without DNA. Per the germline V gene, CDR1 is SEHNR and CDR2 is FQNEAQ (reference sequence). The CDR3 extends over 16 amino acids. CDR3 residues: CASSSSWGEGQNEQFF.

The chain joins TRBV14 to TRBJ1-6. The CDR3 length is 13 residues. Germline CDR1 reads SGHDN; CDR2 reads FVKESK. CDR3 loop: CASSQDLGSPLHF.

The chain employs TRBV20-1 and TRBJ1-6; lacking DNA, the TRBD1 call made by TCRdb goes unchecked. Germline lookup yields CDR1 DFQATT and CDR2 SNEGSKA (reference sequence). This CDR3 comprises 14 residues. CDR3 region: CSASRGSVESPLHF.

The chain carries TRBV28 and TRBJ1-2. This CDR3 contains 13 residues. CDR1 and CDR2 (germline): MDHEN, SYDVKM. CDR3 sequence: CASSTDTRYGYTF.